These 30 T cell receptor beta chains were all obtained from the same sample, sequenced in a study of identical twins. MiXCR, run by TCRdb on the 5' RACE reads, gives a single entry per CDR3 protein. Of roughly 720,000 distinct CDR3 sequences listed, about 20% are singletons. These data were also filed under a second study, of T cells expressing NK-cell markers.

Sequenced sample: PBMCs. All receptors come from a woman aged 18-35 years in good health.

The chain links TRBV29-1 to TRBJ2-7; TRBD1 aligns across 9 bases. The CDR3 runs 16 residues. The J segment lost 5 bases and the V segment lost 7 bases, leaving 18 bases of the junction unmatched. CDR1 is SQVTM and CDR2 is ANQGSEA in the germline V gene. The CDR3 DNA reads as TGCAGCGCGAGACGGACAGGGGAGTATCCCCCGAACGAGCAGTACTTC. This translates into CSARRTGEYPPNEQYF.

The V gene is TRBV27, the J gene TRBJ2-7; D is undetermined. There are 13 residues in the CDR3. V lost 1 base and J 7 bases, leaving 11 bases between the germline ends. In germline, CDR1 is MNHEY, CDR2 SMNVEV (reference sequence). CDR3 coding DNA: TGTGCCAGCAGTTTATTCAGTTTTGAAGAGCAGTACTTC. Its protein is CASSLFSFEEQYF.

The table lists this clonotype with a few counts. The rearrangement joins TRBV20-1 to TRBJ2-7; 9 nucleotides line up with TRBD1. The J segment lost 4 bases and the V segment lost 0 bases, leaving 4 bases of the junction unmatched. Germline CDR1 and CDR2: DFQATT and SNEGSKA (reference sequence). The CDR3 covers 14 residues. The CDR3 spells CSARDEGQGYEQYF. CDR3 nucleotide sequence: TGCAGTGCTAGAGATGAAGGACAGGGGTACGAGCAGTACTTC.

This clonotype was found a few times. The chain is built from TRBV6-1 and TRBJ1-1; D is undetermined. V was shortened by 5 bases and J by 2 bases, with 12 bases between the two germline ends. Germline CDR1 and CDR2: MNHNS and SASEGT. The CDR3 is made up of 14 amino acids. The CDR3 DNA is TGTGCCAGCAGTCCCCTGTCGGGTAACACTGAAGCTTTCTTT. Residues: CASSPLSGNTEAFF.

J is TRBJ1-1 and V is TRBV9; D is uncertain. Germline-derived CDR1 and CDR2 are SGDLS and YYNGEE. V was clipped by 2 bases and J by 3 bases, with 8 bases between them. CDR3 size: 13 residues. The CDR3 reads CASSVSGDTEAFF. DNA for the CDR3: TGTGCCAGCAGCGTTAGTGGGGACACTGAAGCTTTCTTT.

This clonotype occurred many times. The J gene is TRBJ2-5, the V gene TRBV20-1, with D possibly matching TRBD2 (6 bases). The CDR3 length is 13 residues. Germline CDR1 is DFQATT and CDR2 is SNEGSKA (reference sequence). V dropped 3 bases and J dropped 6 bases, with 14 bases sitting between them. This chain's CDR3 is CSASAPGVKTQYF. The CDR3 coding sequence is TGCAGTGCTAGCGCCCCGGGAGTAAAGACCCAGTACTTC.

The J gene is TRBJ1-1, the V gene TRBV6-6; D is unclear. The CDR3 runs to 13 residues. Deletions cut 4 bases from V and 1 base from J, with 7 bases between. Per the germline V gene, CDR1 is MNHNY and CDR2 is SVGAGI (reference sequence). CDR3 amino acids: CASSSPPNTEAFF. CDR3 nucleotides: TGTGCCAGCAGTTCCCCCCCGAACACTGAAGCTTTCTTT.

This clonotype was picked up a small number of times. CDR3 bases: TGTGCCAGCAGCCAAGTTGGGACTAGCGGGGGCAAAAACATTCAGTACTTC. This gives the protein CASSQVGTSGGKNIQYF. This chain joins TRBV4-2 and TRBJ2-4, with 14 nucleotides matching TRBD2. There are 17 residues in the CDR3. Germline assignment: CDR1 LGHNA and CDR2 YNFKEQ. The V gene end was trimmed by 1 base and the J gene end by 3 bases; junction bases not matched to a gene: 2.

This clonotype was detected only a few times. This chain connects TRBV7-9 to TRBJ1-1; 7 nucleotides line up with TRBD1. The CDR3 extends over 13 amino acids. The V and J ends lost 5 bases and 4 bases, in that order; junction bases with no gene match: 4. The germline CDR1 and CDR2 sequences are SEHNR and FQNEAQ (reference sequence). CDR3 residues: CASSRGQLTEAFF. CDR3 DNA sequence: TGTGCCAGCAGCCGGGGACAGCTCACTGAAGCTTTCTTT.

The V gene is TRBV5-1, the J gene TRBJ2-1, with D unresolved. The CDR3 is 14 amino acids. Trimming left V 0 bases short and J 6 bases short, with 10 bases between. CDR1 and CDR2 (germline): SGHRS, YFSETQ. CDR3 DNA sequence: TGCGCCAGCAGCTTGGCCCCGACCCTCAATGAGCAGTTCTTC. It yields the protein CASSLAPTLNEQFF.

The chain employs TRBV11-2 and TRBJ2-1; D is uncertain. The CDR3 is 11 amino acids. With 1 base removed from V and 13 bases from J, the gap between germline ends came to 8 bases. Per germline, CDR1 SGHAT and CDR2 FQNNGV. The CDR3 DNA follows: TGTGCCAGCAGCTTAGTTCGCGCCCAGTTCTTC. Residues: CASSLVRAQFF.

The chain links TRBV7-3 to TRBJ2-1, with 9 nucleotides matching TRBD1. Per the germline V gene, CDR1 is SGHTA and CDR2 is FQGTGA. Trimming took 1 base from V and 6 from J; bases not matched to a gene: 7. The CDR3 extends over 16 amino acids. Written as DNA, the CDR3 is TGTGCCAGCAGCTTAAGAGGGGGGACAGGGAGCAATGAGCAGTTCTTC. Amino acid sequence: CASSLRGGTGSNEQFF.

This clonotype was picked up many times. This chain uses TRBV7-2 with TRBJ1-1; the D is unclear. Between the trimmed V and J ends, which lost 3 bases and 2 bases, there was a span of 7 bases. The V gene's germline CDR1 is SGHTA and CDR2 FQGNSA. This CDR3 comprises 13 residues. The CDR3 spells CASSFQRNTEAFF. The CDR3 DNA reads TGTGCCAGCAGCTTTCAAAGAAACACTGAAGCTTTCTTT.

The chain carries TRBV20-1 and TRBJ2-1; 13 bases map to TRBD2. V was clipped by 8 bases and J by 5 bases; unmatched bases: 3. Germline CDR1 DFQATT, CDR2 SNEGSKA (reference sequence). The CDR3 is 13 amino acids. This CDR3 is CSSGLAGDNEQFF. The CDR3 DNA is TGCAGTTCCGGACTAGCGGGAGACAATGAGCAGTTCTTC.

In its sample, this clonotype was seen a few times. The chain couples TRBV4-2 to TRBJ1-2; D not certain. The CDR3 consists of 15 residues. Per germline, CDR1 LGHNA and CDR2 YNFKEQ. Trimming removed 1 base at V and 1 base at J, with 10 bases between. The CDR3 reads CASSQGREVNYGYTF. For the CDR3, the DNA is TGTGCCAGCAGCCAAGGGCGTGAGGTTAACTATGGCTACACCTTC.

V and J are TRBV20-1 and TRBJ2-1, with TRBD2 identical over 12 bases. The CDR3 is 17 amino acids. V was clipped by 0 bases and J by 7 bases; unmatched bases: 10. The germline gives CDR1 DFQATT, CDR2 SNEGSKA (reference sequence). CDR3 sequence reads: CSARDPASGRGSNEQFF. CDR3 DNA sequence: TGCAGTGCTAGAGATCCGGCTAGCGGGAGGGGCTCGAATGAGCAGTTCTTC.

The J gene is TRBJ2-4, the V gene TRBV30, with TRBD1 matching 8 bases. The CDR3 runs 13 residues. Germline V gene lookup returns CDR1 GTSNPN and CDR2 SVGIG (reference sequence). J lost 7 bases, V lost 5 bases, and 7 bases had no gene match. The CDR3 nucleotides are TGTGCCTGGCAGACAGGGGTCGGGAACATTCAGTACTTC. As protein: CAWQTGVGNIQYF.

This clonotype came up a few times. V is TRBV29-1 and J is TRBJ2-1, with D possibly being TRBD1 (6 bases). V was pared by 0 bases and J by 9 bases, with 9 bases between. The CDR3 contains 12 residues. Germline V gives CDR1 SQVTM, CDR2 ANQGSEA. CDR3 nucleotides: TGCAGCGTTGAAGAAACAGGGCCTGAGCAGTTCTTC. Encoded protein: CSVEETGPEQFF.

V and J are TRBV13 and TRBJ2-2; D is possibly TRBD1 (6 bases). CDR1 is PRHDT, CDR2 FYEKMQ, per germline (reference sequence). The CDR3 loop spans 16 amino acids. Trimming took 4 bases from V and 4 from J, leaving 16 bases between them. For the CDR3, the DNA is TGTGCCAGCAGCTCCCTCAGGGGTGACGGCACCGGGGAGCTGTTTTTT. Protein product: CASSSLRGDGTGELFF.

This chain connects TRBV18 to TRBJ1-1, with 10 bases identical to TRBD1. The CDR3 extends over 15 amino acids. In germline, CDR1 is KGHSH, CDR2 LQKENI. V was clipped by 4 bases and J by 4 bases; unmatched bases: 6. Here the CDR3 DNA reads TGTGCCAGCTCACTTCCGGGACAGGGGTCCACTGAAGCTTTCTTT. Translation gives CASSLPGQGSTEAFF.

This clonotype was detected a few times. This chain links TRBV12-3 or TRBV12-4 with TRBJ2-7, with TRBD2 identical over 13 bases. The CDR3 runs to 14 residues. Trimming cost V 8 bases and J 8 bases; bases outside gene matches: 9. CDR3 region: CASRGTSGDWKQYF. As DNA, the CDR3 is TGTGCCAGCCGAGGGACTAGCGGGGATTGGAAGCAGTACTTC.

This clonotype showed up just a few times. The chain combines TRBV5-1 with TRBJ2-2; the D gene is possibly TRBD1 (6 bases). The CDR3 has 14 residues. The ends were cut back, 2 bases at V and 5 bases at J, with 10 bases in the middle. Germline V lookup: CDR1 SGHRS, CDR2 YFSETQ. The CDR3: CASSLQGSTGELFF. CDR3 bases: TGCGCCAGCAGCTTACAGGGCTCAACCGGGGAGCTGTTTTTT.

This clonotype was seen many times. The V and J genes are TRBV7-9 and TRBJ1-2; D possibly corresponds to TRBD1 (6 bases). Germline CDR1 and CDR2: SEHNR and FQNEAQ (reference sequence). The germline V and J ends were trimmed by 4 bases and 2 bases, with 11 bases remaining between them. The CDR3 contains 14 residues. The CDR3 spells CASSSGQLNYGYTF. In DNA, the CDR3 is TGTGCCAGCAGCTCAGGACAGCTCAACTATGGCTACACCTTC.

There are many counts of this clonotype. The V call is TRBV12-3 or TRBV12-4, the J call TRBJ2-6; the D is unclear. The CDR3 is 16 residues long. Trimming pared 2 bases from V and 0 bases from J, leaving 8 bases between. CDR3 in amino acids: CASSLTQASGANVLTF. For the CDR3, the DNA is TGTGCCAGCAGTTTAACTCAGGCCTCTGGGGCCAACGTCCTGACTTTC.

DNA of the CDR3: TGTGCCAGCAGCTTAGCTACAGGGGGATACAATGAGCAGTTCTTC. Protein product: CASSLATGGYNEQFF. This chain uses TRBV7-9 with TRBJ2-1; 8 bases match TRBD1. The CDR3 is 15 amino acids. The trim removed 0 bases at V and 4 bases at J, leaving 2 bases unmatched. Germline V gene sequence: CDR1 SEHNR, CDR2 FQNEAQ (reference sequence). Supplemented by reference TRBV7-9 and TRBJ2-1, the full variable domain reads DTGVSQNPRHKITKRGQNVTFRCDPISEHNRLYWYRQTLGQGPEFLTYFQNEAQLEKSRLLSDRFSAERPKGSFSTLEIQRTEQGDSAMYLCASSLATGGYNEQFFGPGTRLTVL.

The genes are TRBV7-2 and TRBJ2-1; 8 bases line up with TRBD2. CDR1 is SGHTA and CDR2 is FQGNSA in the germline V gene. The V and J ends lost 9 bases and 8 bases, in that order; junction bases with no gene match: 6. The CDR3 has 12 amino acids. CDR3 protein: CARPGRAHEQFF. CDR3 nucleotides: TGTGCCAGACCCGGGAGGGCCCATGAGCAGTTCTTC.

The rearrangement uses TRBV10-3 and TRBJ2-3; TRBD2 agrees at 11 bases. CDR3 length equals 15 residues. V lost 4 bases, J lost 4 bases, and 4 bases stayed unmatched. Germline CDR1 ENHRY, CDR2 SYGVKD. CDR3 residues: CAISGSSGRADTQYF. In DNA, the CDR3 is TGTGCCATCAGTGGAAGTAGCGGGAGGGCAGATACGCAGTATTTT.

This sequence joins TRBV5-6 and TRBJ1-2; D call uncertain. There are 15 residues in the CDR3. Trimming took off 3 bases at V and 4 bases at J, with 16 bases between the two ends. Per germline, CDR1 SGHDT and CDR2 YYEEEE. The CDR3: CASSSPMVPLYGYTF. As DNA, the CDR3 is TGTGCCAGCAGCTCCCCCATGGTACCGCTCTATGGCTACACCTTC.

This chain joins TRBV20-1 and TRBJ2-7, with 8 bases matching TRBD1. The CDR3 is 12 amino acids. Germline V CDR1 and CDR2: DFQATT, SNEGSKA (reference sequence). V gave up 4 bases and J gave up 6 bases; unmatched junction bases: 5. CDR3: CSANRQGREQYF. The CDR3 nucleotides are TGCAGTGCTAACCGACAGGGGCGCGAGCAGTACTTC.

This chain connects TRBV20-1 to TRBJ2-7; 8 bases are a match to TRBD1. Trimming took 5 bases from V and 3 from J; bases not matched to a gene: 6. The CDR3 is made up of 13 amino acids. Germline CDR1 reads DFQATT; CDR2 reads SNEGSKA (reference sequence). CDR3 region: CSARPGQVYEQYF. In nucleotides, the CDR3 is TGCAGTGCTCGACCGGGACAGGTCTACGAGCAGTACTTC.